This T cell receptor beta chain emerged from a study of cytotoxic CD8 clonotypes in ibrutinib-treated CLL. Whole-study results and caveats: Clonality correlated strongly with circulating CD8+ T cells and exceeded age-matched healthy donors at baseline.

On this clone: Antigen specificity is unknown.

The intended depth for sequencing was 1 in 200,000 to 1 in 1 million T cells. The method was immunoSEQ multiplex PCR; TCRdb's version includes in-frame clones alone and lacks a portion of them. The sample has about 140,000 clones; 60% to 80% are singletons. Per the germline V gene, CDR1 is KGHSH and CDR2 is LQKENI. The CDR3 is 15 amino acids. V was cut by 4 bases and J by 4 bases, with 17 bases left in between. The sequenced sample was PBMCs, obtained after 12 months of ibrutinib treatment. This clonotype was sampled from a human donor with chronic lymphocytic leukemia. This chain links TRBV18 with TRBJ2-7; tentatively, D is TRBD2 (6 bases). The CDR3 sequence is CASSLAGTDVYEQYF. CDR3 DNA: TGTGCCAGCTCACTGGCCGGGACTGATGTATACGAGCAGTACTTC.